The 12 T cell receptor beta chains below come from one sample, sequenced in a study of beta chain features in type 1 diabetes. The investigators reverse transcribed all of the isolated RNA, so they sequenced expressed TCRB transcripts. The data were produced by immunoSEQ multiplex PCR, yet TCRdb's version contains in-frame clones alone and is incomplete. The sample lists about 110,000 clones; about two fifths were seen once. Sequencing was carried out using stem cell memory CD4+ T cells from blood. The receptors were sampled from a woman between 18 and 30 years old in good health.

This chain links TRBV11-2 with TRBJ2-1; D gene ambiguous. Germline values: CDR1 SGHAT, CDR2 FQNNGV. V lost 0 bases, J lost 3 bases, and 6 bases lay in between. This CDR3 has 14 amino acids. CDR3 loop: CASSLDPSYNEQFF. CDR3 bases: TGTGCCAGCAGCTTAGATCCTAGCTACAATGAGCAGTTCTTC.

The CDR3 DNA follows: TGTGCCAGCAAAAAGGACAGGGTAGGTCAGCCCCAGCATTTT. Protein: CASKKDRVGQPQHF. The chain carries TRBV28 and TRBJ1-5, with TRBD1 matching over 8 bases. The trim removed 7 bases at V and 6 bases at J, leaving 8 bases unmatched. Germline CDR1 reads MDHEN; CDR2 reads SYDVKM. The CDR3 is 14 residues long.

CDR3 region: CASLAGNYNEQFF. The CDR3 coding sequence is TGTGCCAGCCTAGCGGGGAATTACAATGAGCAGTTCTTC. This chain connects TRBV6-1 to TRBJ2-1; 9 positions agree with TRBD2. The V gene's germline CDR1 is MNHNS and CDR2 SASEGT. Losses at the gene ends were 8 bases for V and 4 bases for J; bases not matched to a gene: 3. There are 13 residues in the CDR3.

This clone occurred a few times. The chain uses TRBV19 and TRBJ2-6; 7 nucleotides line up with TRBD1. Germline CDR1 and CDR2: LNHDA and SQIVND (reference sequence). Trimming cost V 7 bases and J 0 bases; bases outside gene matches: 9. The CDR3 length is 17 residues. CDR3 in DNA: TGTGCCAGTATCCGGGGACAGAGATCCTCTGGGGCCAACGTCCTGACTTTC. Translation: CASIRGQRSSGANVLTF.

This clone has a handful of counts. V and J are TRBV29-1 and TRBJ1-2, with 7 positions matching TRBD1. The J segment lost 8 bases and the V segment lost 6 bases, leaving 12 bases of the junction unmatched. From germline, CDR1 is SQVTM and CDR2 ANQGSEA. The CDR3 consists of 13 residues. For the CDR3, the DNA is TGCAGCGTGATCCCGACAGGGTTGGGCGGCTACACCTTC. Protein sequence: CSVIPTGLGGYTF.

The chain links TRBV7-9 to TRBJ2-7, with 9 bases identical to TRBD2. The ends lost 3 bases at V and 3 bases at J; junction bases unmatched: 6. CDR1 SEHNR and CDR2 FQNEAQ come from the germline V gene (reference sequence). The CDR3 is 15 residues long. The CDR3, as DNA: TGTGCCAGCAGCTTGGTCAGCGGGAGGTTCTACGAGCAGTACTTC. This gives the protein CASSLVSGRFYEQYF.

In nucleotides, the CDR3 is TGTGCCAGCCGGACTTACAGGGGATATGAGACCCAGTACTTC. Its protein is CASRTYRGYETQYF. The chain couples TRBV27 to TRBJ2-5; TRBD1 agrees at 7 bases. Germline assignment: CDR1 MNHEY and CDR2 SMNVEV (reference sequence). After removal of 8 bases from V and 5 bases from J, the junction contained 11 bases not matched to a gene. This CDR3 has 14 amino acids.

This clone was found a few times. This chain links TRBV18 with TRBJ2-7; maybe TRBD1 (5 bases). Germline-derived CDR1 and CDR2 are KGHSH and LQKENI. V was pared by 4 bases and J by 0 bases, with 16 bases between. CDR3 length equals 16 residues. This CDR3 is CASSRLTATDSYEQYF. The CDR3 DNA reads as TGTGCCAGCTCACGGTTGACAGCCACCGACTCCTACGAGCAGTACTTC.

The chain joins TRBV4-1 to TRBJ2-7, with D possibly matching TRBD2 (6 bases). This CDR3 is built from 15 residues. CDR1 and CDR2 (germline): MGHRA, YSYEKL. Trimming stripped 1 base from V and 6 bases from J, with 16 bases between. CDR3 in amino acids: CASSQGGLAIGEQYF. CDR3 in DNA: TGCGCCAGCAGCCAAGGGGGCCTAGCGATCGGCGAGCAGTACTTC.

This clone has just a few counts. V gene TRBV18 combines with J gene TRBJ2-5; D not certain. Trimming stripped 2 bases from V and 4 bases from J, with 5 bases between. Germline values: CDR1 KGHSH, CDR2 LQKENI. The CDR3 has 12 amino acids. The CDR3 reads CASSPFRETQYF. The CDR3 DNA reads TGTGCCAGCTCACCATTTAGAGAGACCCAGTACTTC. Combining the CDR3 with reference TRBV18 and TRBJ2-5 gives the whole variable domain NAGVMQNPRHLVRRRGQEARLRCSPMKGHSHVYWYRQLPEEGLKFMVYLQKENIIDESGMPKERFSAEFPKEGPSILRIQQVVRGDSAAYFCASSPFRETQYFGPGTRLLVL.

The chain has TRBV28 and TRBJ2-1, with 7 positions matching TRBD1. The CDR3 covers 17 residues. The V gene's germline CDR1 is MDHEN and CDR2 SYDVKM. The V segment lost 1 base and the J segment 10 bases; nucleotides outside the gene matches: 16. The CDR3: CASSLLGAGGNLWEQFF. In DNA, the CDR3 is TGTGCCAGCAGTTTATTGGGGGCAGGGGGTAATTTATGGGAGCAGTTCTTC.

The chain links TRBV9 to TRBJ2-7, with 10 bases matching TRBD1. CDR3 size: 11 residues. Trimming took 3 bases from V and 9 from J; bases not matched to a gene: 0. Germline CDR1 and CDR2: SGDLS and YYNGEE. CDR3 DNA sequence: TGTGCCAGCAGCGGACAGGGGGCGCAGTACTTC. Protein: CASSGQGAQYF.